The 23 T cell receptor beta chains given below trace back to one sample, sequenced in a study of blood T cell repertoires in COVID-19. Some clones are missing from TCRdb's copy, which holds only in-frame ones; the method was immunoSEQ multiplex PCR. The sample has about 140,000 clones, just under 85% seen once. Sequenced input: PBMCs or T cells enriched from blood (not recorded which). These receptors were collected from a woman between 50 and 59 years old with acute COVID-19.

The CDR3 loop is CACRRGGWGETQYF. The CDR3 DNA reads TGTGCCTGCCGGCGGGGGGGTTGGGGAGAGACCCAGTACTTC. The V gene is TRBV30, the J gene TRBJ2-5; TRBD2 matches 9 bases. Losses at the gene ends were 6 bases for V and 4 bases for J; bases not matched to a gene: 9. CDR3 size: 14 residues. Germline CDR1 is GTSNPN and CDR2 is SVGIG (reference sequence).

This chain joins TRBV9 and TRBJ1-2; TRBD1 aligns across 7 bases. From germline, CDR1 is SGDLS and CDR2 YYNGEE. Losses at the gene ends were 4 bases for V and 8 bases for J; bases not matched to a gene: 5. The CDR3 contains 12 residues. DNA of the CDR3: TGTGCCAGCAGCCCGGGGACAGTCGGCTACACCTTC. It is translated as CASSPGTVGYTF.

This rearrangement joins TRBV18 to TRBJ2-7; no clear D gene. V lost 4 bases and J lost 4, with 11 bases in between. The CDR3 consists of 13 residues. Germline CDR1 is KGHSH and CDR2 is LQKENI. The CDR3 DNA reads as TGTGCCAGCTCACTAGTCGAGTTATACGAGCAGTACTTC. It codes for CASSLVELYEQYF. The full variable domain, completed using reference TRBV18 and TRBJ2-7, is NAGVMQNPRHLVRRRGQEARLRCSPMKGHSHVYWYRQLPEEGLKFMVYLQKENIIDESGMPKERFSAEFPKEGPSILRIQQVVRGDSAAYFCASSLVELYEQYFGPGTRLTVT.

This clone is a singleton in its sample. This same CDR3 is encoded by further DNA sequences in the sample. The chain combines TRBV11-1 with TRBJ2-7, with 7 bases fitting TRBD2. Losses at the gene ends were 5 bases for V and 2 bases for J; bases not matched to a gene: 9. CDR1 and CDR2 from the germline V gene are SGHAT and FQDESV (reference sequence). This CDR3 comprises 15 residues. The CDR3 nucleotides read TGTGCCAGCAGCATCCGATTAGCGGGTCCCTACGAGCAGTACTTC. It translates to CASSIRLAGPYEQYF.

On this clone: The junction departs from the called germline gene at one end, perhaps through a read error. The J gene is TRBJ2-2, the V gene TRBV9, with TRBD1 as a possible D gene (5 bases). From germline, CDR1 is SGDLS and CDR2 YYNGEE. This CDR3 spans 16 amino acids. This CDR3 is CASSSPLGAKTGELFF. The CDR3 DNA reads TGTGCCAGCAGCTCCCCCCTAGGGGCGAAAACCGGGGAGCTGTTTTTT.

This clone was counted once. CDR3 amino acids: CASQWTVSSYEQYF. The DNA for the CDR3 is TGTGCCAGCCAATGGACAGTAAGCTCCTACGAGCAGTACTTC. The chain is built from TRBV28 and TRBJ2-7; D is possibly TRBD1 (6 bases). Trimming removed 8 bases at V and 0 bases at J, with 14 bases between. The CDR3 covers 14 residues. CDR1 and CDR2 from the germline V gene are MDHEN and SYDVKM.

This chain links TRBV6-5 with TRBJ2-5; TRBD2 is a possible D gene (5 bases). V was pared by 7 bases and J by 5 bases, with 17 bases between. The CDR3 has 14 amino acids. The germline V gene has CDR1 MNHEY and CDR2 SVGAGI. CDR3 residues: CASIKGARGETQYF. CDR3 nucleotide sequence: TGTGCCAGCATTAAGGGAGCGCGCGGGGAGACCCAGTACTTC.

A word on this clone: The sample carries other DNA sequences with the same CDR3. This chain uses TRBV5-1 with TRBJ1-1; D is ambiguous. Trimming shortened V by 0 bases and J by 2 bases, and 5 bases separated the two germline ends. This CDR3 is 13 amino acids long. Germline lookup yields CDR1 SGHRS and CDR2 YFSETQ. The CDR3 DNA sequence: TGCGCCAGCAGCTTGGGCGGTAACACTGAAGCTTTCTTT. Protein product: CASSLGGNTEAFF.

In its sample, this clone was seen many times. J is TRBJ1-2 and V is TRBV29-1; D is ambiguous. Trimming left V 0 bases short and J 4 bases short, with 15 bases between. This CDR3 is built from 15 residues. CDR1 and CDR2 (germline): SQVTM, ANQGSEA. DNA for the CDR3: TGCAGCGTTGAAGATCGATTAGGTCCAGGCTATGGCTACACCTTC. It codes for CSVEDRLGPGYGYTF.

This sequence joins TRBV29-1 and TRBJ2-7; TRBD1 might be the D (5 bases). The CDR3 is made up of 12 amino acids. V shed 7 bases and J shed 3 bases, with 13 bases lying between them. Germline V gene sequence: CDR1 SQVTM, CDR2 ANQGSEA. CDR3: CSATQDYYEQYF. CDR3 nucleotide sequence: TGCAGCGCTACACAGGATTACTACGAGCAGTACTTC.

The chain is built from TRBV7-9 and TRBJ1-2, with D uncertain. V dropped 1 base and J dropped 5 bases, with 11 bases sitting between them. CDR1 is SEHNR, CDR2 FQNEAQ, per germline (reference sequence). The CDR3 loop spans 14 amino acids. CDR3 in amino acids: CASSLVLGRYGYTF. The CDR3 bases are TGTGCCAGCAGCTTAGTGTTAGGGAGGTATGGCTACACCTTC.

This chain connects TRBV19 to TRBJ2-7; 12 positions agree with TRBD2. Germline loops: CDR1 LNHDA, CDR2 SQIVND (reference sequence). J was trimmed by 0 bases and V by 4 bases; bases with no gene match: 13. CDR3 length equals 19 residues. CDR3 amino acids: CASSKRQTSGSLRSYEQYF. CDR3 DNA: TGTGCCAGTAGTAAAAGACAGACTAGCGGGAGCCTTCGCTCCTACGAGCAGTACTTC. Combining the CDR3 with reference TRBV19 and TRBJ2-7 gives the whole variable domain DGGITQSPKYLFRKEGQNVTLSCEQNLNHDAMYWYRQDPGQGLRLIYYSQIVNDFQKGDIAEGYSVSREKKESFPLTVTSAQKNPTAFYLCASSKRQTSGSLRSYEQYFGPGTRLTVT.

This chain uses TRBV9 with TRBJ2-2; 12 bases line up with TRBD2. CDR3 size: 16 residues. V was clipped by 6 bases and J by 5 bases; unmatched bases: 8. The germline CDR1 and CDR2 sequences are SGDLS and YYNGEE. For the CDR3, the DNA is TGTGCCAGCACCACAGGACTAGCGGGAAGTACCGGGGAGCTGTTTTTT. As protein: CASTTGLAGSTGELFF.

J is TRBJ2-7 and V is TRBV5-1; 7 bases are a match to TRBD2. J gave up 2 bases and V 5 bases, and 10 bases lay outside the gene matches. Germline values: CDR1 SGHRS, CDR2 YFSETQ. The CDR3 has 15 amino acids. The CDR3 here is CASSPVFGTTYEQYF. In nucleotides, the CDR3 is TGCGCCAGCAGTCCTGTCTTCGGGACTACCTACGAGCAGTACTTC.

V is TRBV28 and J is TRBJ1-2; TRBD1 might be the D (6 bases). The germline V gene encodes CDR1 MDHEN and CDR2 SYDVKM. The germline V and J ends were trimmed by 2 bases and 8 bases, with 18 bases remaining between them. The CDR3 spans 15 residues. CDR3 sequence (DNA): TGTGCCAGCAGTTTAACGGGGCGGGGGGCGATCGGCTACACCTTC. Translated: CASSLTGRGAIGYTF.

The chain couples TRBV3-1 (or the pseudogene TRBV3-2) to TRBJ1-4; 8 bases agree with TRBD1. This CDR3 contains 14 residues. Germline-derived CDR1 and CDR2 are LGHDT and YNNKEL (reference sequence). Losses at the gene ends were 4 bases for V and 8 bases for J; bases not matched to a gene: 6. CDR3 sequence reads: CASSLGQGREKLFF. DNA of the CDR3: TGTGCCAGCAGCCTCGGACAGGGCAGAGAAAAACTGTTTTTT.

CDR3 sequence: CATSEGTANYGYTF. CDR3 DNA: TGTGCCACCAGTGAGGGGACAGCTAACTATGGCTACACCTTC. The gene calls are TRBV24-1 and TRBJ1-2; TRBD1 agrees at 7 bases. V shed 4 bases and J 0 bases; nucleotides not matched to a gene: 1. There are 14 residues in the CDR3. Germline V gene lookup returns CDR1 KGHDR and CDR2 SFDVKD.

This clone was seen a single time. This chain joins TRBV12-3 or TRBV12-4 and TRBJ1-5; D is unresolved. Trimming left V 2 bases short and J 4 bases short, with 6 bases between. The CDR3 has 13 amino acids. CDR3 protein: CASSLPGNQPQHF. The DNA of the CDR3 is TGTGCCAGCAGTTTACCCGGGAATCAGCCCCAGCATTTT.

The V call is TRBV7-2, the J call TRBJ2-7, with D maybe TRBD2 (6 bases). The germline V gene has CDR1 SGHTA and CDR2 FQGNSA. The CDR3 runs 13 residues. Trimming removed 5 bases at V and 10 bases at J, with 18 bases between. The CDR3 DNA follows: TGTGCCAGCAGCGGAGGGATGGGCGAATTTCAGTACTTC. Translating it yields CASSGGMGEFQYF.

The rearrangement joins TRBV11-3 to TRBJ2-2, with D maybe TRBD1 (6 bases). This CDR3 is built from 16 residues. Trimming cost V 3 bases and J 6 bases, with 17 bases left between them. Germline V lookup: CDR1 SGHNT, CDR2 YENEEA. The CDR3 nucleotides are TGTGCCAGCAGCTTCACCGGGACACCCAGGGCCGGGGAGCTGTTTTTT. Amino acid sequence: CASSFTGTPRAGELFF.

The chain uses TRBV6-6 and TRBJ2-7; maybe TRBD2 (5 bases). Trimming shortened V by 6 bases and J by 3 bases, and 18 bases separated the two germline ends. In germline, CDR1 is MNHNY, CDR2 SVGAGI (reference sequence). This CDR3 is built from 15 residues. The chain's CDR3 is CASRPGYREIYEQYF. CDR3 nucleotide sequence: TGTGCCAGCAGGCCGGGATACCGGGAAATCTACGAGCAGTACTTC.

This chain connects TRBV29-1 to TRBJ1-1; D not resolved. V was cut by 5 bases and J by 3 bases, with 10 bases left in between. CDR3 length equals 12 residues. Germline V gives CDR1 SQVTM, CDR2 ANQGSEA. The CDR3 sequence is CSVRTGDTEAFF. The CDR3 bases are TGCAGCGTTAGGACGGGAGACACTGAAGCTTTCTTT.

This chain links TRBV18 with TRBJ1-1; 7 nucleotides line up with TRBD1. V gave up 4 bases and J gave up 10 bases; unmatched junction bases: 12. The CDR3 runs 14 residues. The germline gives CDR1 KGHSH, CDR2 LQKENI. The CDR3 nucleotides are TGTGCCAGCTCACTCGGACAGGCCCTCCTCTCAGCTTTCTTT. Its translation is CASSLGQALLSAFF.